Shown below are 22 T cell receptor beta chains from a single sample sequenced in a study of radiotherapy plus CTLA-4 blockade in lung cancer. Method: immunoSEQ multiplex PCR; TCRdb's copy keeps in-frame clones and lacks some. This table has tens of thousands of clones, roughly 80% appearing once. Sequencing was performed on peripheral blood, taken from a patient treated with radiotherapy plus ipilimumab. The receptors originated from a human donor with non-small cell lung cancer who had stable disease on radiotherapy plus ipilimumab.

In this sample, this clone turned up a few times. The CDR3 DNA sequence: TGTGCCAGCAGTTTTCCGCCCAGGGGGGAAAAACTGTTTTTT. Its translation: CASSFPPRGEKLFF. This chain links TRBV28 with TRBJ1-4; 7 bases agree with TRBD1. This CDR3 is built from 14 residues. The germline gives CDR1 MDHEN, CDR2 SYDVKM. The V segment lost 3 bases and the J segment 8 bases; nucleotides outside the gene matches: 6.

CDR3: CASSLRREDDGYTF. DNA for the CDR3: TGTGCCAGCAGCTTGAGGAGGGAAGATGATGGCTACACCTTC. The chain carries TRBV5-4 and TRBJ1-2, with D uncertain. CDR1 is SGHNT and CDR2 is YYREEE in the germline V gene (reference sequence). CDR3 length: 14 amino acids. Trimming pared 1 base from V and 6 bases from J, leaving 13 bases between.

The CDR3 protein is CARRDLDRASNTGELFF. CDR3 bases: TGTGCCAGAAGGGATTTGGACAGGGCTTCGAACACCGGGGAGCTGTTTTTT. This rearrangement joins TRBV7-8 to TRBJ2-2, with 8 bases aligning to TRBD1. This CDR3 region has 17 residues. The junction had 12 bases not matched to a gene; V was cut back by 9 bases and J by 0 bases. Germline V gene sequence: CDR1 SGHVS, CDR2 FQNEAQ.

The gene calls are TRBV30 and TRBJ2-3, with a possible D match to TRBD2 (6 bases). Trimming took off 5 bases at V and 0 bases at J, with 6 bases between the two ends. Germline V gives CDR1 GTSNPN, CDR2 SVGIG (reference sequence). CDR3 length: 12 residues. The CDR3 protein is CAWGRSTDTQYF. DNA for the CDR3: TGTGCCTGGGGGAGGAGCACAGATACGCAGTATTTT.

The rearrangement links TRBV27 to TRBJ2-7, with 7 bases matching TRBD1. Germline values: CDR1 MNHEY, CDR2 SMNVEV (reference sequence). The CDR3 contains 14 residues. Trimming removed 6 bases from V and 0 bases from J; junction bases left unmatched: 5. In DNA, the CDR3 is TGTGCCAGCAGGCCGGGACAGCCCTCCTACGAGCAGTACTTC. This codes for CASRPGQPSYEQYF.

The V and J genes are TRBV7-9 and TRBJ2-3; D call uncertain. The V end was cut by 6 bases, the J end by 1 base, with 8 bases between. The CDR3 runs to 13 residues. In germline, CDR1 is SEHNR, CDR2 FQNEAQ (reference sequence). CDR3 DNA sequence: TGTGCCAGCAGTATGGCTGGCACAGATACGCAGTATTTT. Its protein product is CASSMAGTDTQYF.

This clone was detected only once. The chain employs TRBV4-1 and TRBJ2-2; a possible D gene is TRBD1 (7 bases). V gave up 1 base and J gave up 7 bases, with 13 bases separating them. CDR3 size: 15 residues. Per the germline V gene, CDR1 is MGHRA and CDR2 is YSYEKL. The chain's CDR3 is CASSQAGGSFGELFF. The CDR3 bases are TGCGCCAGCAGCCAAGCAGGGGGGAGCTTCGGGGAGCTGTTTTTT.

This clone showed up just a few times. The chain combines TRBV30 with TRBJ1-3, with no clear D. Trimming cost V 3 bases and J 9 bases, with 12 bases left between them. Germline lookup yields CDR1 GTSNPN and CDR2 SVGIG (reference sequence). CDR3 length: 12 residues. The CDR3 here is CAWSDGEFTIYF. In nucleotides, the CDR3 is TGTGCCTGGAGCGACGGGGAGTTCACCATATATTTT.

The CDR3 DNA reads as TGTGCCATACAAGGCGGGGCGGAGGGGGATACGCAGTATTTT. Its protein product is CAIQGGAEGDTQYF. This chain links TRBV11-3 with TRBJ2-3; weak D call: TRBD2 (6 bases). V shed 10 bases and J shed 6 bases, with 20 bases lying between them. This CDR3 spans 14 amino acids. Germline V gene lookup returns CDR1 SGHNT and CDR2 YENEEA.

The V gene is TRBV2, the J gene TRBJ1-1; 9 bases line up with TRBD1. The CDR3 has 15 residues. V lost 6 bases to trimming and J lost 1 base; unmatched junction nucleotides: 6. The germline V gene has CDR1 SNHLY and CDR2 FYNNEI. This CDR3 is CASSPEQGANTEAFF. CDR3 DNA: TGTGCCAGCAGCCCTGAACAGGGGGCGAACACTGAAGCTTTCTTT. The complete variable domain, with remaining parts taken from reference TRBV2 and TRBJ1-1, reads EPEVTQTPSHQVTQMGQEVILRCVPISNHLYFYWYRQILGQKVEFLVSFYNNEISEKSEIFDDQFSVERPDGSNFTLKIRSTKLEDSAMYFCASSPEQGANTEAFFGQGTRLTVV.

V gene TRBV28 combines with J gene TRBJ1-2; 8 nucleotides agree with TRBD1. The CDR3 is 14 amino acids. The germline V gene encodes CDR1 MDHEN and CDR2 SYDVKM. V trimming: 4 bases; J trimming: 2 bases; junction bases outside the gene matches: 3. CDR3 loop: CASSSDRGNYGYTF. DNA for the CDR3: TGTGCCAGCAGTTCCGACAGGGGAAACTATGGCTACACCTTC.

V usage is TRBV10-3 and J usage is TRBJ2-2; 10 nucleotides align to TRBD1. Germline loops: CDR1 ENHRY, CDR2 SYGVKD. V gave up 10 bases and J gave up 5 bases; unmatched junction bases: 4. The CDR3 consists of 13 residues. CDR3 DNA sequence: TGTGCCAACGGACAGGGGGGAACCGGGGAGCTGTTTTTT. Translating it yields CANGQGGTGELFF.

The chain couples TRBV6-4 to TRBJ2-1, with 8 positions matching TRBD2. Germline CDR1 MRHNA, CDR2 SNTAGT. This CDR3 spans 15 amino acids. The ends lost 4 bases at V and 4 bases at J; junction bases unmatched: 6. DNA for the CDR3: TGTGCCAGCAGTGTCGAAAGCGGGAGTTACAATGAGCAGTTCTTC. The encoded protein is CASSVESGSYNEQFF.

The chain links TRBV5-4 to TRBJ2-2; 7 bases line up with TRBD1. The germline gives CDR1 SGHNT, CDR2 YYREEE (reference sequence). The length of the CDR3 is 14 residues. The trim removed 2 bases at V and 6 bases at J, leaving 4 bases unmatched. The CDR3 sequence is CASSLIDRAGELFF. Written as DNA, the CDR3 is TGTGCCAGCAGCTTAATAGACAGGGCCGGGGAGCTGTTTTTT.

This sequence joins TRBV30 and TRBJ1-4, with D uncertain. The germline V and J ends were trimmed by 0 bases and 2 bases, with 7 bases remaining between them. In germline, CDR1 is GTSNPN, CDR2 SVGIG (reference sequence). The CDR3 loop spans 14 amino acids. The CDR3 here is CAWSVQQTNEKLFF. CDR3 in DNA: TGTGCCTGGAGTGTACAACAGACTAATGAAAAACTGTTTTTT. The whole variable domain, remainder taken from reference TRBV30 and TRBJ1-4, is SQTIHQWPATLVQPVGSPLSLECTVEGTSNPNLYWYRQAAGRGLQLLFYSVGIGQISSEVPQNLSASRPQDRQFILSSKKLLLSDSGFYLCAWSVQQTNEKLFFGSGTQLSVL.

This clone was observed once. This chain links TRBV19 with TRBJ1-5; no clear D. Germline V gives CDR1 LNHDA, CDR2 SQIVND (reference sequence). The CDR3 has 14 amino acids. V lost 1 base to trimming and J lost 7 bases, with 11 bases between them. CDR3 DNA: TGTGCCAGTAGTATAGTGGCCTATGACCAGCCCCAGCATTTT. Its protein is CASSIVAYDQPQHF.

V gene TRBV9 combines with J gene TRBJ1-6; weak D call: TRBD1 (6 bases). Trimming removed 0 bases at V and 9 bases at J, with 16 bases between. Germline values: CDR1 SGDLS, CDR2 YYNGEE. This CDR3 spans 16 amino acids. This CDR3 is CASSVARGQGTSPLHF. The CDR3 DNA follows: TGTGCCAGCAGCGTAGCTCGGGGCCAGGGGACTTCACCCCTCCACTTT. The entire variable domain, with the rest obtained from reference TRBV9 and TRBJ1-6, is as follows: DSGVTQTPKHLITATGQRVTLRCSPRSGDLSVYWYQQSLDQGLQFLIQYYNGEERAKGNILERFSAQQFPDLHSELNLSSLELGDSALYFCASSVARGQGTSPLHFGNGTRLTVT.

The CDR3 is CASSLERTGGTETQYF. The CDR3 DNA follows: TGCGCCAGCAGCTTGGAAAGGACAGGGGGCACGGAGACCCAGTACTTC. The J gene is TRBJ2-5, the V gene TRBV5-1; 11 positions agree with TRBD1. The CDR3 totals 16 residues. Germline trimming cut 0 bases from V and 5 bases from J; bases unmatched to any gene: 6. Germline V gene sequence: CDR1 SGHRS, CDR2 YFSETQ.

The genes are TRBV5-4 and TRBJ2-1; the D gene is possibly TRBD1 (7 bases). Germline-derived CDR1 and CDR2 are SGHNT and YYREEE (reference sequence). The CDR3 has 13 residues. The CDR3 here is CAIRRGTENEQFF. CDR3 sequence (DNA): TGTGCGATCAGACGGGGGACAGAAAATGAGCAGTTCTTC.

This clone was found once. The rearrangement links TRBV5-1 to TRBJ2-3; the D gene is possibly TRBD2 (6 bases). Per germline, CDR1 SGHRS and CDR2 YFSETQ. V was trimmed by 4 bases and J by 4 bases, leaving 16 bases between them. The CDR3 contains 15 residues. This chain's CDR3 is CASSPPAGLPDTQYF. Here the CDR3 DNA reads TGCGCCAGCAGCCCCCCTGCGGGATTGCCAGATACGCAGTATTTT. The full variable domain, in which reference TRBV5-1 and TRBJ2-3 provide the parts outside the CDR3, is KAGVTQTPRYLIKTRGQQVTLSCSPISGHRSVSWYQQTPGQGLQFLFEYFSETQRNKGNFPGRFSGRQFSNSRSEMNVSTLELGDSALYLCASSPPAGLPDTQYFGPGTRLTVL.

This clone has more than one count but fewer than ten. J is TRBJ1-2 and V is TRBV5-1; 9 bases align to TRBD1. Germline V CDR1 and CDR2: SGHRS, YFSETQ. The V and J ends lost 0 bases and 5 bases, in that order; junction bases with no gene match: 8. This CDR3 has 16 residues. CDR3 amino acids: CASSLDSTGGRYGYTF. The CDR3 DNA follows: TGCGCCAGCAGCTTGGATTCGACAGGGGGGCGATATGGCTACACCTTC.

This clone showed up just a few times. The rearrangement uses TRBV10-3 and TRBJ2-7, with D perhaps given as TRBD1 or TRBD2 (5 bases each). The V end was cut by 6 bases, the J end by 5 bases, with 14 bases between. Per germline, CDR1 ENHRY and CDR2 SYGVKD. CDR3 length equals 13 residues. DNA of the CDR3: TGTGCCATCAGCCCCGGGACGCAGAACGAGCAGTACTTC. This encodes CAISPGTQNEQYF.